These 15 T cell receptor beta chains were sequenced from one sample in a study of tumor-infiltrating lymphocytes in localized non-small cell lung cancer. Clones were sequenced by immunoSEQ multiplex PCR, and TCRdb holds only the in-frame ones, with some missing. The sample lists about 12,000 clones; approximately 80% were seen once. The sample consisted of lung tumor tissue. The receptors were gathered from a human donor with non-small cell lung cancer.

The chain employs TRBV5-1 and TRBJ2-1; a possible D gene is TRBD2 (5 bases). Germline CDR1 reads SGHRS; CDR2 reads YFSETQ. V lost 0 bases, J lost 6 bases, and 10 bases lay in between. The CDR3 covers 14 residues. The CDR3 region has the DNA TGCGCCAGCAGCTTGGGGGGAGCGGCCAATGAGCAGTTCTTC. Translation gives CASSLGGAANEQFF.

This chain connects TRBV6-5 to TRBJ1-3; D remains unclear. The germline V gene has CDR1 MNHEY and CDR2 SVGAGI. The V end was cut by 6 bases, the J end by 8 bases, with 11 bases between. The CDR3 runs to 12 residues. The CDR3 region has the DNA TGTGCCAGCAGGGACCGGTGGGACACCATATATTTT. Its protein product is CASRDRWDTIYF.

Comments on this clone: This same CDR3 is encoded by further DNA sequences in the sample. This rearrangement joins TRBV7-9 to TRBJ1-6; 9 bases match TRBD1. The V and J ends lost 3 bases and 4 bases, in that order; junction bases with no gene match: 4. In germline, CDR1 is SEHNR, CDR2 FQNEAQ (reference sequence). The CDR3 has 16 residues. This CDR3 is CASSLGQGFYNSPLHF. As DNA, the CDR3 is TGTGCCAGCAGCTTGGGACAGGGCTTTTATAATTCACCCCTCCACTTT. The variable domain in full, completed from reference TRBV7-9 and TRBJ1-6, reads DTGVSQNPRHKITKRGQNVTFRCDPISEHNRLYWYRQTLGQGPEFLTYFQNEAQLEKSRLLSDRFSAERPKGSFSTLEIQRTEQGDSAMYLCASSLGQGFYNSPLHFGNGTRLTVT.

The chain combines TRBV5-6 with TRBJ2-7; D is undetermined. The CDR3 runs to 14 residues. The germline V gene encodes CDR1 SGHDT and CDR2 YYEEEE. The V end was cut by 3 bases, the J end by 3 bases, with 13 bases between. CDR3 in amino acids: CASSSGAVNYEQYF. CDR3 nucleotides: TGTGCCAGCAGCTCCGGAGCCGTAAACTACGAGCAGTACTTC.

This chain uses TRBV5-6 with TRBJ2-3, with D possibly matching TRBD1 (6 bases). CDR3 length equals 14 residues. Trimming took 7 bases from V and 2 from J, leaving 14 bases between them. Germline V gene data show CDR1 as SGHDT and CDR2 as YYEEEE. CDR3 residues: CASGSTGVTDTQYF. DNA of the CDR3: TGTGCCAGCGGATCGACAGGAGTCACAGATACGCAGTATTTT.

The chain combines TRBV27 with TRBJ2-3; D gene ambiguous. This CDR3 is built from 17 residues. V was trimmed by 5 bases and J by 9 bases, leaving 27 bases between them. The germline gives CDR1 MNHEY, CDR2 SMNVEV (reference sequence). The CDR3 coding sequence is TGTGCCAGCAGTGCGATGACGGGCCGAGTGCCCTTAAGGACGCAGTATTTT. Amino acids: CASSAMTGRVPLRTQYF.

This clone occurred once. The V gene is TRBV30, the J gene TRBJ2-7; D perhaps matches TRBD1 (5 bases). CDR3 length: 16 residues. The germline V gene has CDR1 GTSNPN and CDR2 SVGIG (reference sequence). The V end lost 0 bases, the J end lost 5 bases, and 20 bases lay between the germline ends. In nucleotides, the CDR3 is TGTGCCTGGAGTGTAACAACAGGTGGGGATTTCCACGAGCAGTACTTC. The encoded protein is CAWSVTTGGDFHEQYF.

As concerns this clone: The sample contains more than one DNA sequence encoding this CDR3. This chain connects TRBV18 to TRBJ1-1, with D unresolved. V was shortened by 3 bases and J by 1 base, with 9 bases between the two germline ends. CDR3 length: 14 amino acids. Per the germline V gene, CDR1 is KGHSH and CDR2 is LQKENI. CDR3 sequence (DNA): TGTGCCAGCTCACCTTACCCGCGGAACACTGAAGCTTTCTTT. It encodes CASSPYPRNTEAFF.

This chain joins TRBV11-3 and TRBJ2-1; 10 positions agree with TRBD2. Germline loops: CDR1 SGHNT, CDR2 YENEEA. The V gene end was trimmed by 1 base and the J gene end by 12 bases; junction bases not matched to a gene: 6. The CDR3 loop spans 14 amino acids. The CDR3 protein is CASSLVTSGDWQFF. DNA of the CDR3: TGTGCCAGCAGCTTAGTTACTAGCGGGGATTGGCAGTTCTTC.

J is TRBJ2-7 and V is TRBV5-5, with TRBD2 matching over 8 bases. The CDR3 loop spans 13 amino acids. The J segment lost 6 bases and the V segment lost 4 bases, leaving 6 bases of the junction unmatched. Looked up from germline, CDR1 is SGHKS and CDR2 is YYEKEE (reference sequence). In nucleotides, the CDR3 is TGTGCCAGCAGCAGGCGGGGGGAGGGCGAGCAGTACTTC. This codes for CASSRRGEGEQYF.

V gene TRBV19 combines with J gene TRBJ1-5, with no clear D. This CDR3 spans 17 amino acids. V lost 2 bases to trimming and J lost 2 bases, with 16 bases between them. Germline V lookup: CDR1 LNHDA, CDR2 SQIVND (reference sequence). The CDR3 sequence is CASSILRGNGGNQPQHF. CDR3 nucleotides: TGTGCCAGTAGTATACTACGAGGGAACGGTGGCAATCAGCCCCAGCATTTT.

This clone was picked up one time. The chain joins TRBV4-1 to TRBJ2-7, with 8 bases fitting TRBD2. Germline lookup yields CDR1 MGHRA and CDR2 YSYEKL. The CDR3 spans 16 residues. The V and J ends lost 0 bases and 2 bases, in that order; junction bases with no gene match: 6. CDR3 in DNA: TGCGCCAGCAGCCAAGATTCTAGGCGGGGGGCCTACGAGCAGTACTTC. This gives the protein CASSQDSRRGAYEQYF.

The rearrangement uses TRBV4-1 and TRBJ1-2; unclear D gene. Germline CDR1 and CDR2: MGHRA and YSYEKL. The V end lost 4 bases, the J end lost 8 bases, and 17 bases lay between the germline ends. This CDR3 spans 14 amino acids. CDR3 DNA sequence: TGCGCCAGCAGCCTCACAAACGGCCAGTACGGCTACACCTTC. This encodes CASSLTNGQYGYTF.

This clone came up a few times. The gene calls are TRBV27 and TRBJ2-7; D unclear. The length of the CDR3 is 15 residues. CDR1 is MNHEY, CDR2 SMNVEV, per germline (reference sequence). Trimming shortened V by 6 bases and J by 4 bases, and 19 bases separated the two germline ends. The CDR3 DNA reads as TGTGCCAGCAGCCAATATTGGACGAGTATTTACGAGCAGTACTTC. Its translation is CASSQYWTSIYEQYF.

The rearrangement joins TRBV5-1 to TRBJ1-1; the match to TRBD1 covers 8 bases. Trimming took 5 bases from V and 9 from J; bases not matched to a gene: 3. The germline CDR1 and CDR2 sequences are SGHRS and YFSETQ. The CDR3 is made up of 11 amino acids. CDR3 DNA sequence: TGCGCCAGCAGGGGACAGGTCCAAGCTTTCTTT. This sequence encodes CASRGQVQAFF.